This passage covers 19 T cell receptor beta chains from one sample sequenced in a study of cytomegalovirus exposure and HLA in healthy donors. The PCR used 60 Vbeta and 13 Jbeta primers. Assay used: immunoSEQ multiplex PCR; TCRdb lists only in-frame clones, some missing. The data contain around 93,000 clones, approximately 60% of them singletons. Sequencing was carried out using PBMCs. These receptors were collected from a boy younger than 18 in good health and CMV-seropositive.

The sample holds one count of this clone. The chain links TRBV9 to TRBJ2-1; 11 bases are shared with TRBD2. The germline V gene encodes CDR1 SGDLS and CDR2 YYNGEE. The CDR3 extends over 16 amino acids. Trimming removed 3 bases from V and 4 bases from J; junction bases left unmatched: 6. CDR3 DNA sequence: TGTGCCAGCAGCGCATATAGCGGGGGGGATTACAATGAGCAGTTCTTC. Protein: CASSAYSGGDYNEQFF.

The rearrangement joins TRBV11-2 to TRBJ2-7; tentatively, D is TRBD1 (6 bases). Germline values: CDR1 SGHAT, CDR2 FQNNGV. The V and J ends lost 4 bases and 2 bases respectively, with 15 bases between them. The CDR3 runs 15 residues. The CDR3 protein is CASSSWGRDTYEQYF. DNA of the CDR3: TGTGCCAGCAGCTCCTGGGGGCGCGACACCTACGAGCAGTACTTC.

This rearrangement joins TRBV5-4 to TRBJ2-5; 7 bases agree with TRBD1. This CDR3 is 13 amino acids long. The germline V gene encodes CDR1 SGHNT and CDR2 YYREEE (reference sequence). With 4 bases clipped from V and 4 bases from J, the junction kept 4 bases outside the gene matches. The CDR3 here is CASSEQGPETQYF. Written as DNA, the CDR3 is TGTGCCAGCAGCGAACAGGGGCCAGAGACCCAGTACTTC.

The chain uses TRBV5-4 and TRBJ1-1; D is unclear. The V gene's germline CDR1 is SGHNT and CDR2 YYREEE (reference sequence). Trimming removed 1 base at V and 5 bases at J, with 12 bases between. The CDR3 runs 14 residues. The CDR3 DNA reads TGTGCCAGCAGCTTGACGCGGGGAAGGACTGAAGCTTTCTTT. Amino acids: CASSLTRGRTEAFF.

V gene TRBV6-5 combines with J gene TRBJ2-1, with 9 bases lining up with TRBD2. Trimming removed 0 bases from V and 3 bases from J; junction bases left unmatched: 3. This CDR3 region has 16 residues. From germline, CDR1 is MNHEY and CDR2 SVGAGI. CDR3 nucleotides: TGTGCCAGCAGTTACTCGGAGACTAGCGGCTACAATGAGCAGTTCTTC. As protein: CASSYSETSGYNEQFF.

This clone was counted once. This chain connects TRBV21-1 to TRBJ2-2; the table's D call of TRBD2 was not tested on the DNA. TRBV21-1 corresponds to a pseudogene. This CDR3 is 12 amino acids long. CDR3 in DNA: TGTGCCAGCAGCAAAGCGCGTAGGGAGCTGTTTTTT. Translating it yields CASSKARRELFF.

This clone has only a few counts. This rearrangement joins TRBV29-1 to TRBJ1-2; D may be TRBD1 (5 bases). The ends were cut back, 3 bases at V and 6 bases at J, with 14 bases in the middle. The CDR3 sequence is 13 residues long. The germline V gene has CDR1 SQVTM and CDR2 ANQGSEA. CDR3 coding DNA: TGCAGCGTTGATACGTTAGGGGCACATGGCTACACCTTC. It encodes CSVDTLGAHGYTF.

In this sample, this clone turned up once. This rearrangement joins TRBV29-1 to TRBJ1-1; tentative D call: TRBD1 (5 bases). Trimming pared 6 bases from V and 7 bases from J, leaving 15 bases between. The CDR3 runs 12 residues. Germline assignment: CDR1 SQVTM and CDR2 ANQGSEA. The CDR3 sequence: CSVQMGGSEAFF. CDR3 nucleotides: TGCAGCGTCCAAATGGGGGGTAGTGAAGCTTTCTTT.

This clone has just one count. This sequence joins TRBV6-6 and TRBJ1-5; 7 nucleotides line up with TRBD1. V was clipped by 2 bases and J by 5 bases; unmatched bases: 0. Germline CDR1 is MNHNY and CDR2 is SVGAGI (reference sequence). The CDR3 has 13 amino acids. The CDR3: CASSYQGDQPQHF. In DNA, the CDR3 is TGTGCCAGCAGTTACCAGGGGGATCAGCCCCAGCATTTT.

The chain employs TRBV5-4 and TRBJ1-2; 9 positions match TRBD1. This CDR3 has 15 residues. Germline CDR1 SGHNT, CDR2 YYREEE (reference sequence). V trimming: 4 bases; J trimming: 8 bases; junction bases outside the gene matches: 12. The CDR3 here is CASSVLQGALGGYTF. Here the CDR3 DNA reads TGTGCCAGCAGCGTACTACAGGGGGCCCTCGGCGGCTACACCTTC. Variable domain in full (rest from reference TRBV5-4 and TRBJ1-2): ETGVTQSPTHLIKTRGQQVTLRCSSQSGHNTVSWYQQALGQGPQFIFQYYREEENGRGNFPPRFSGLQFPNYSSELNVNALELDDSALYLCASSVLQGALGGYTFGSGTRLTVV.

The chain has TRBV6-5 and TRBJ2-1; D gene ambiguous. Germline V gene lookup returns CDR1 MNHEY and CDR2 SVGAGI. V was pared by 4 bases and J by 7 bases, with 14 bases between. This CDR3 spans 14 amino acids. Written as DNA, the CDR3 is TGTGCCAGCAGTTCCCCGGCGGTCGGAAATGAGCAGTTCTTC. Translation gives CASSSPAVGNEQFF.

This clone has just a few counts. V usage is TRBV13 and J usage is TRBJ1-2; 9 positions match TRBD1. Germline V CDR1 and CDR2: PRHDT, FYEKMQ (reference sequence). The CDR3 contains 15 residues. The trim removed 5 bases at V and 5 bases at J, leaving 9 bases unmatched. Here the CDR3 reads CASSPDRGTAYGYTF. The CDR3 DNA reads TGTGCCAGCAGCCCCGACAGGGGGACCGCTTATGGCTACACCTTC.

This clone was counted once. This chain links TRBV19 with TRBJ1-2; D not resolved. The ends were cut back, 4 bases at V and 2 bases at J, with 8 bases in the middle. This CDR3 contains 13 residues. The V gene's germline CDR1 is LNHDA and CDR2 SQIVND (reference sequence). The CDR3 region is CASSTHGNYGYTF. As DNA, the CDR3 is TGTGCCAGTAGTACCCACGGGAACTATGGCTACACCTTC.

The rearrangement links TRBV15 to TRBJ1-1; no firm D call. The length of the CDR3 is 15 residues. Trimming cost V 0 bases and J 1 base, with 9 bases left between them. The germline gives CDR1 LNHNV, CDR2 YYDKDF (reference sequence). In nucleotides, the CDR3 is TGTGCCACCAGCAGAGATGGGCAGCCGAACACTGAAGCTTTCTTT. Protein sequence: CATSRDGQPNTEAFF.

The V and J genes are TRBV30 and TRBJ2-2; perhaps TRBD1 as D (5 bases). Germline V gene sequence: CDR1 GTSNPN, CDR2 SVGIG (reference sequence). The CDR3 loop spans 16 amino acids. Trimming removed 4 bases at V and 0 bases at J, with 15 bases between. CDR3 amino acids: CAWTLRQNTNTGELFF. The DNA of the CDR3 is TGTGCCTGGACCTTGAGACAGAATACGAACACCGGGGAGCTGTTTTTT.

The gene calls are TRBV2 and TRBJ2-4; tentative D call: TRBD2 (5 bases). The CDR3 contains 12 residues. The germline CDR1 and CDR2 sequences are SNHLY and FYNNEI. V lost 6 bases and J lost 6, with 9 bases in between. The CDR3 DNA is TGTGCCAGCAGCCGGGATGGAAACATTCAGTACTTC. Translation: CASSRDGNIQYF.

CDR3 nucleotide sequence: TGTGCCAGTAGACCTCTGGACAGGGGGCTCCCAAATCAGCCCCAGCATTTT. Residues: CASRPLDRGLPNQPQHF. The rearrangement links TRBV19 to TRBJ1-5; 11 bases align to TRBD1. Germline V CDR1 and CDR2: LNHDA, SQIVND (reference sequence). This CDR3 has 17 residues. The V gene end was trimmed by 6 bases and the J gene end by 4 bases; junction bases not matched to a gene: 11.

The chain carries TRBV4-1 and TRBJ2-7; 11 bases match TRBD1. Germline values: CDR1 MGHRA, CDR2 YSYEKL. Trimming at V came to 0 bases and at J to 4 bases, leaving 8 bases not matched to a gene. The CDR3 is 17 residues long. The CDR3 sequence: CASSQEPTGTGGYEQYF. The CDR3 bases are TGCGCCAGCAGCCAAGAGCCTACCGGGACAGGGGGGTACGAGCAGTACTTC.

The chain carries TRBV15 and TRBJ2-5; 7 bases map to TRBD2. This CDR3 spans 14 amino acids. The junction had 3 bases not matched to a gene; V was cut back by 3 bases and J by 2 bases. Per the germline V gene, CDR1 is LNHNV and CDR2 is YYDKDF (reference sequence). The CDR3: CATSSRTSQETQYF. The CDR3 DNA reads TGTGCCACCAGCAGTCGGACTAGTCAAGAGACCCAGTACTTC.